The T cell receptor beta chain under discussion was sequenced for a study of blood T cell repertoires in COVID-19. Profiled with immunoSEQ multiplex PCR; TCRdb holds only in-frame clones, not every one. The table lists over 120,000 clones, 84% of them singletons. V was clipped by 0 bases and J by 0 bases, with 6 bases between them. Germline V gene sequence: CDR1 LGHDT, CDR2 YNNKEL (reference sequence). The CDR3 totals 16 residues. The chain links TRBV3-1 (or the pseudogene TRBV3-2) to TRBJ2-6; D remains unclear. The sequencing input was peripheral blood. This TCR was recovered from a human donor in a cohort sampled during active COVID-19. The CDR3 region is CASSQDWASGANVLTF. The CDR3 nucleotides are TGTGCCAGCAGCCAAGATTGGGCCTCTGGGGCCAACGTCCTGACTTTC.